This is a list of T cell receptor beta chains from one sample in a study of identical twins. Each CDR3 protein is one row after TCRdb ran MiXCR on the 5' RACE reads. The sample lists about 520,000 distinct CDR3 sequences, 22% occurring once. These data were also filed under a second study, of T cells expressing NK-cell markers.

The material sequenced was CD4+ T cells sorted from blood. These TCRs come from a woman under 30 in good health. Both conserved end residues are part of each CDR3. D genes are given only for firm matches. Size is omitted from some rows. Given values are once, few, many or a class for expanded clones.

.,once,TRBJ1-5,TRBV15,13,TGTGCCACGTCAATAGGGCGCGAACAGCCCCAGCATTTT,CATSIGREQPQHF
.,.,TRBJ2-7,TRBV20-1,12,TGCAGTGCTTGGGGCCAGACCTACGAGCAGTACTTC,CSAWGQTYEQYF
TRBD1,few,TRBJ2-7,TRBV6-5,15,TGTGCCAGCAGTTTACCGGGACAGGGGACCTACGAGCAGTACTTC,CASSLPGQGTYEQYF
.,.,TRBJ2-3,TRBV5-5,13,TGTGCCAGCGAGGGTGAGGCCACAGATACGCAGTATTTT,CASEGEATDTQYF
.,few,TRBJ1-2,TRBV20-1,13,TGCAGTGCTAGAAGGCAGGACTACTATGGCTACACCTTC,CSARRQDYYGYTF
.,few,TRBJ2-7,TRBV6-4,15,TGTGCCAGCAGTGACCCTATGAGCAGGTCCTACGAGCAGTACTTC,CASSDPMSRSYEQYF
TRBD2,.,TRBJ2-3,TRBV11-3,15,TGTGCCGGACATCTGAGCGGGGGCCACACAGATACGCAGTATTTT,CAGHLSGGHTDTQYF
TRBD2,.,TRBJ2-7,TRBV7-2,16,TGTGCCAGCAGCTTAGAGCTGGGCAGCGGGAGCAACGAGCAGTACTTC,CASSLELGSGSNEQYF
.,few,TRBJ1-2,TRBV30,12,TGTGCCTGGAGTGTACTCAGCCGTGGCTACACCTTC,CAWSVLSRGYTF
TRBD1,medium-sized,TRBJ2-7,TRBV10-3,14,TGTGCCATCAGCGAAACGGGACAGGGCTACGAGCAGTACTTC,CAISETGQGYEQYF
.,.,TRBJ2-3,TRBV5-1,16,TGCGCCAGCAGCTTGGTGCGGGGTGGGGGCCCAGATACGCAGTATTTT,CASSLVRGGGPDTQYF
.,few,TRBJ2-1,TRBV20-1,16,TGCAGTGCTAGAGATAGCCAGGGGAAGAGTTACAATGAGCAGTTCTTC,CSARDSQGKSYNEQFF
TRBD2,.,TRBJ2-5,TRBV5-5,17,TGTGCCAGCCGCCAACCGGGACTAGCGGGAGTAGGTGAGACCCAGTACTTC,CASRQPGLAGVGETQYF
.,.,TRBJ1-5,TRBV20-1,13,TGCAGTGCTACGGGACGCCAGAATCAGCCCCAGCATTTT,CSATGRQNQPQHF
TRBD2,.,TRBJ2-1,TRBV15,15,TGTGCCACCAGCAGGACTAGCGGGAGGTTCAAAGAGCAGTTCTTC,CATSRTSGRFKEQFF
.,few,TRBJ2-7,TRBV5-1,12,TGCGCCAGCAGCTTGGAAAGGGTCGAGCAGTACTTC,CASSLERVEQYF
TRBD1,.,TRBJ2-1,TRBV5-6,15,TGTGCCAGCAGAGCCGGGACAGGGGGTGGAAATGAGCAGTTCTTC,CASRAGTGGGNEQFF
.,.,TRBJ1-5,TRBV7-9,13,TGTGCCAGCAGCTCAGTTAAAGGCCAGCCCCAGCATTTT,CASSSVKGQPQHF
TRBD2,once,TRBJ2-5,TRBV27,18,TGTGCCAGCAGGACCACCCCGAGTAGCGGGAGGGCAAAAGAGACCCAGTACTTC,CASRTTPSSGRAKETQYF
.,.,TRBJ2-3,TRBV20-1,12,TGCAGTGCTCTCCGGATTGGAGATACGCAGTATTTT,CSALRIGDTQYF
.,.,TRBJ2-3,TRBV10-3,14,TGTGCCATCAGTGAGTTAGTCCGCAGGGATACGCAGTATTTT,CAISELVRRDTQYF
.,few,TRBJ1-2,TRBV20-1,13,TGCAGTGCTAGGCGGGGCGCCGGCTATGGCTACACCTTC,CSARRGAGYGYTF
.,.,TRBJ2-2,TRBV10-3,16,TGTGCCATCAGCCCCTTGGGGGGCGAAGGCACCGGGGAGCTGTTTTTT,CAISPLGGEGTGELFF
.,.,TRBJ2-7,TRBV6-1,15,TGTGCCAGCAGTATTGCCGGAACAGGGAGGCACGAGCAGTACTTC,CASSIAGTGRHEQYF
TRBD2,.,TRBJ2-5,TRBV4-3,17,TGCGCCAGCAGCCCGCTTGGACTAGCGGGAGTGAGAGAGACCCAGTACTTC,CASSPLGLAGVRETQYF
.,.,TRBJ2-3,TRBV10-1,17,TGCGCCAGCAGTGAGTCGGGACGGGGGCCCTACTCAGATACGCAGTATTTT,CASSESGRGPYSDTQYF
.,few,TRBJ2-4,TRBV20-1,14,TGCAGTGCTAAGCCCTCGGGGCTACAAAACATTCAGTACTTC,CSAKPSGLQNIQYF
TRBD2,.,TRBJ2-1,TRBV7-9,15,TGTGCCAGCAGCAAAAAACTAGCGGGGGGTTATGAGCAGTTCTTC,CASSKKLAGGYEQFF
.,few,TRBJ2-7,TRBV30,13,TGTGCCTGGAACGCGGGGCAATCCTACGAGCAGTACTTC,CAWNAGQSYEQYF
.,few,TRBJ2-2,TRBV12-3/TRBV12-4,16,TGTGCCAGCAGTTCGCCAACTAGCAGCCATACCGGGGAGCTGTTTTTT,CASSSPTSSHTGELFF
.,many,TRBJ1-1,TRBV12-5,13,TGTGCTAGTGGTTTCCAAACGAACACTGAAGCTTTCTTT,CASGFQTNTEAFF
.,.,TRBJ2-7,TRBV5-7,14,TGTGCCAGCACCGTAAGGCCCGTCTCCTACGAGCAGTACTTC,CASTVRPVSYEQYF
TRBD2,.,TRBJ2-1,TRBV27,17,TGTGCCAGCAGACGGACTAGCGGTCCAGACTCCTACAATGAGCAGTTCTTC,CASRRTSGPDSYNEQFF
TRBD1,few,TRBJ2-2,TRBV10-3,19,TGTGCCATCAGTGAGAAGGGGACAGGGGGTTTTCCCGTCACCGGGGAGCTGTTTTTT,CAISEKGTGGFPVTGELFF
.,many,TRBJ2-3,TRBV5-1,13,TGCGCCAGCAGCTTGGCCTGGCAAGATACGCAGTATTTT,CASSLAWQDTQYF
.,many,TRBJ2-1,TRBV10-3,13,TGTGCCATCAGTCGGGGCTCCTACAATGAGCAGTTCTTC,CAISRGSYNEQFF
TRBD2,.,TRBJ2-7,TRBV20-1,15,TGCAGTGCTAGAGATGGGACTAGCGCGGGCTACGAGCAGTACTTC,CSARDGTSAGYEQYF
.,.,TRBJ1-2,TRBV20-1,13,TGCAGTGCTAGAGATTCCGGGGGCGTTGGCTACACCTTC,CSARDSGGVGYTF
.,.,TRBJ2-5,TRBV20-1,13,TGCAGTGCTTCCCATATCAGGGCGGAGACCCAGTACTTC,CSASHIRAETQYF
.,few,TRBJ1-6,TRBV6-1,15,TGTGCCAGCAGCACTACCTACAGAGAGTATTCACCCCTCCACTTT,CASSTTYREYSPLHF
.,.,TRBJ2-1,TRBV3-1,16,TGTGCCAGCAGCCAAGATTCAGGTCGGTCCTACAATGAGCAGTTCTTC,CASSQDSGRSYNEQFF
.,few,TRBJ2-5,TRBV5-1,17,TGCGCCAGCAGCTTGAGGTCCGGTACAACTCACCAAGAGACCCAGTACTTC,CASSLRSGTTHQETQYF
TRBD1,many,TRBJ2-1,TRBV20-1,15,TGCAGTGCTAGAGATGCTGGGACAGGGCGCAATGAGCAGTTCTTC,CSARDAGTGRNEQFF
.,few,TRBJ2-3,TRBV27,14,TGTGCCAGCACCACCATGGGCGAAAGAGATACGCAGTATTTT,CASTTMGERDTQYF
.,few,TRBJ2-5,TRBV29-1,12,TGCAGCTCTCGGACGGGAGAAGAGACCCAGTACTTC,CSSRTGEETQYF
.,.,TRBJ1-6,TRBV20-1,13,TGCAGTGCTCCCTTCGATGGGACCCCATCCCTCCACTTT,CSAPFDGTPSLHF
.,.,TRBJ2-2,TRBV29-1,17,TGCAGCGTTGGAAGAGAACCGGGACTGACGAACACCGGGGAGCTGTTTTTT,CSVGREPGLTNTGELFF
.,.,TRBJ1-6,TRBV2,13,TGTGCCACCAGAGAGGAGAGAAATTCACCCCTCCACTTT,CATREERNSPLHF
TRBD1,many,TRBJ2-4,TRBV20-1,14,TGCAGTGCTTATGACAGGGTAGCCAAAAACATTCAGTACTTC,CSAYDRVAKNIQYF
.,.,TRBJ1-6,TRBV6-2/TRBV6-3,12,TGTGCCAGCAGTTTTCCTTATTCACCCCTCCACTTT,CASSFPYSPLHF
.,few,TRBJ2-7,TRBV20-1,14,TGCAGTGCTAGAGGGCAGGGTGTCGATTTCGGGCAGTACTTC,CSARGQGVDFGQYF
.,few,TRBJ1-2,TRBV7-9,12,TGTGCCAGCAGCCCCCGGGGCGATGGCTACACCTTC,CASSPRGDGYTF
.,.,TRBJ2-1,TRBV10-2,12,TGCGCCAGCAGTCGACAAATTAATGAGCAGTTCTTC,CASSRQINEQFF
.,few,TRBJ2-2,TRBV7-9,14,TGTGCCAGCAGCTTTCTGTCCGTAACCGGGGAGCTGTTTTTT,CASSFLSVTGELFF